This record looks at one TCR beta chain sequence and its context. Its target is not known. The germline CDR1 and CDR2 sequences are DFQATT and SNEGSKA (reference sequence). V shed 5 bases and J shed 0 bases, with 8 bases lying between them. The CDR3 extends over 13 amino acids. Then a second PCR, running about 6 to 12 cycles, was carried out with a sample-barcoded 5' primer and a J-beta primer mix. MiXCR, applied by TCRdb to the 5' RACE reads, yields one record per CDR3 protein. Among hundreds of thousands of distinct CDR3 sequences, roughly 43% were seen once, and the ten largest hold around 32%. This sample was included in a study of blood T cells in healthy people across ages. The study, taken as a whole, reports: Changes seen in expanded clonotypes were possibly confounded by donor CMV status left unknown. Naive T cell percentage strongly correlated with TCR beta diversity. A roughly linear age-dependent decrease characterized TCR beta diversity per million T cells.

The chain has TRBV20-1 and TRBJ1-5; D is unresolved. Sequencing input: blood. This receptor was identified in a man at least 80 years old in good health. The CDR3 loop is CSAPPDSNQPQHF. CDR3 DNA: TGCAGTGCTCCTCCGGATAGCAATCAGCCCCAGCATTTT.